This record covers a single T cell receptor beta chain. Its antigen remains unknown. TCRdb recomputed calls from the reads with MiXCR, one row per CDR3 protein. The sample holds roughly 990,000 distinct CDR3 sequences, less than 40% seen once. The record originates from a study of T cell repertoires in cytomegalovirus infection. As for the study in general: In public TCR beta signatures, there were indications of both CMV infection and matching HLA type.

This CDR3 has 17 amino acids. V lost 4 bases to trimming and J lost 0 bases, with 17 bases between them. Germline-derived CDR1 and CDR2 are SGHAT and FQNNGV. Study-wide findings and caveats: The ex vivo response showed dominance by HLA-C-restricted CMV-specific TCR beta clonotypes. Of the TCR beta families, the public ones yielded a cumulative frequency that identified carriers of CMV plus the relevant HLA.

The origin of this receptor is a human donor in good health (CMV status not recorded). Some clones in this sample may be carry-over from other donors' samples. Sequencing used cultured CD8+ T cells from PBMCs, obtained from culture after CMV antigen stimulation. This rearrangement joins TRBV11-2 to TRBJ2-3, with a tentative D call TRBD2 (7 bases). CDR3: CASSSPKGGPSTDTQYF. The CDR3 nucleotides are TGTGCCAGCAGCTCCCCTAAGGGGGGGCCTAGCACAGATACGCAGTATTTT.